This T cell receptor beta chain was sequenced in a study of control samples from healthy donors and cancer patients. Sequenced by immunoSEQ multiplex PCR; TCRdb stores in-frame clones only, minus some. This sample has about 100,000 clones, with roughly nine tenths found just once. The source is a woman aged 50 to 65 in good health. Input material: blood.

In nucleotides, the CDR3 is TGTGCCAGCAGCCCCCGTTCCCTATCCTACGAGCAGTACTTC. Amino acids: CASSPRSLSYEQYF. J is TRBJ2-7 and V is TRBV5-4; no firm D call. V was cut by 4 bases and J by 1 base, with 12 bases left in between. The V gene's germline CDR1 is SGHNT and CDR2 YYREEE (reference sequence). The CDR3 is 14 residues long.